This T cell receptor beta chain was identified during a study of blood T cell repertoires in COVID-19. Here immunoSEQ multiplex PCR was the method, and the copy in TCRdb shows in-frame clones only, minus some. The sample has more than 200,000 clones; roughly 88% are singletons. This clone was observed once. The specimen was PBMCs or T cells enriched from blood (not recorded which). The sequence was obtained from a young woman who had been exposed to COVID-19.

CDR3 in DNA: TGTGCCAGCAGCCGGGACAGGGCCTACAATGAGCAGTTCTTC. It encodes CASSRDRAYNEQFF. The genes are TRBV3-1 (or the pseudogene TRBV3-2) and TRBJ2-1; 9 nucleotides agree with TRBD1. The CDR3 length is 14 residues. V shed 4 bases and J 2 bases; nucleotides not matched to a gene: 0. The germline V gene encodes CDR1 LGHDT and CDR2 YNNKEL (reference sequence).